The 15 T cell receptor beta chains below were found in one sample sequenced in a study of identical twins. MiXCR, applied by TCRdb to the 5' RACE reads, yields one record per CDR3 protein. This sample carries around 250,000 distinct CDR3 sequences, roughly 12% of them seen once, and the ten largest clones take 4%. The same sample was also used in a study of yellow fever vaccine responses in identical twins.

The sequenced sample consisted of memory (CD45RO+) T cells sorted from blood. The receptors derive from a woman aged 18-29 years in good health.

The sample holds one count of this clonotype. V and J are TRBV10-2 and TRBJ2-7; 10 nucleotides line up with TRBD2. The CDR3 consists of 14 residues. CDR1 and CDR2 (germline): WSHSY, SAAADI. With 3 bases clipped from V and 6 bases from J, the junction kept 5 bases outside the gene matches. The chain's CDR3 is CASSDPAGGFEQYF. CDR3 coding DNA: TGCGCCAGCAGTGATCCAGCGGGAGGGTTCGAGCAGTACTTC.

In this sample, this clonotype turned up many times. This rearrangement joins TRBV27 to TRBJ2-3, with 10 positions matching TRBD2. V gave up 1 base and J gave up 5 bases; unmatched junction bases: 12. CDR1 MNHEY and CDR2 SMNVEV come from the germline V gene (reference sequence). This CDR3 has 18 amino acids. CDR3 DNA: TGTGCCAGCAGTTTATTCCCCGGGAGCGGGGGGGCCGTAGATACGCAGTATTTT. Amino acid sequence: CASSLFPGSGGAVDTQYF.

This clonotype was counted at least ten times. This chain connects TRBV11-1 to TRBJ2-1, with TRBD2 matching over 7 bases. The CDR3 extends over 14 amino acids. The junction had 10 bases not matched to a gene; V was cut back by 2 bases and J by 12 bases. Looked up from germline, CDR1 is SGHAT and CDR2 is FQDESV (reference sequence). The CDR3 protein is CASSLTTSPVGQFF. DNA of the CDR3: TGTGCCAGCAGCTTAACGACTAGCCCGGTCGGGCAGTTCTTC.

The chain uses TRBV7-6 and TRBJ2-2; 7 nucleotides match TRBD1. CDR1 and CDR2 from the germline V gene are SGHVS and FNYEAQ. V was clipped by 4 bases and J by 3 bases; unmatched bases: 2. This CDR3 comprises 14 residues. CDR3 amino acids: CASSSDRDTGELFF. The CDR3 DNA is TGTGCCAGCAGCTCAGACAGGGACACCGGGGAGCTGTTTTTT.

Only a few counts were recorded for this clonotype. The genes are TRBV20-1 and TRBJ2-2; 9 bases match TRBD2. The germline CDR1 and CDR2 sequences are DFQATT and SNEGSKA (reference sequence). The trim removed 5 bases at V and 6 bases at J, leaving 7 bases unmatched. The CDR3 sequence is 14 residues long. The CDR3 loop reads CSAPPRLAAGELFF. In DNA form, the CDR3 reads TGCAGTGCTCCACCAAGACTAGCGGCCGGGGAGCTGTTTTTT.

In its sample, this clonotype was seen many times. The V gene is TRBV28, the J gene TRBJ2-7; TRBD1 matches 7 bases. Trimming cost V 6 bases and J 6 bases; bases outside gene matches: 14. This CDR3 is built from 15 residues. Germline CDR1 is MDHEN and CDR2 is SYDVKM. The CDR3 sequence: CASREPQGRSREQYF. The CDR3 nucleotides read TGTGCCAGCAGGGAACCACAGGGGCGATCTCGCGAGCAGTACTTC.

This clonotype was seen a few times. The genes are TRBV6-1 and TRBJ2-2, with TRBD1 matching over 8 bases. In germline, CDR1 is MNHNS, CDR2 SASEGT. The CDR3 spans 16 residues. V dropped 4 bases and J dropped 0; count of bases not matched to a gene: 4. Written as DNA, the CDR3 is TGTGCCAGCAGTGGGTACAGGGGGGCGAACACCGGGGAGCTGTTTTTT. It translates to CASSGYRGANTGELFF.

This clonotype appeared many times. V usage is TRBV20-1 and J usage is TRBJ1-1; D call uncertain. Trimming removed 5 bases at V and 1 base at J, with 8 bases between. This CDR3 spans 12 amino acids. From germline, CDR1 is DFQATT and CDR2 SNEGSKA (reference sequence). The CDR3 reads CSARSTNTEAFF. The DNA of the CDR3 is TGCAGTGCTCGGAGCACGAACACTGAAGCTTTCTTT.

In nucleotides, the CDR3 is TGTGCCAGCAGCTTAGGCAGGGTAGGGGCAGATACGCAGTATTTT. This sequence encodes CASSLGRVGADTQYF. The genes are TRBV7-2 and TRBJ2-3, with a possible D match to TRBD1 (5 bases). Germline loops: CDR1 SGHTA, CDR2 FQGNSA. The length of the CDR3 is 15 residues. V lost 1 base to trimming and J lost 4 bases, with 12 bases between them.

There are a few counts of this clonotype. The genes are TRBV7-2 and TRBJ2-7; D is perhaps TRBD1 or TRBD2 (5 bases each). CDR1 SGHTA and CDR2 FQGNSA come from the germline V gene. The ends were cut back, 2 bases at V and 7 bases at J, with 15 bases in the middle. The CDR3 contains 14 residues. In DNA, the CDR3 is TGTGCCAGCAGCTTACTCGGGGCCACGGGAGAGCAGTACTTC. Translating gives CASSLLGATGEQYF.

The genes are TRBV30 and TRBJ2-1; the D is unclear. Germline V gene data show CDR1 as GTSNPN and CDR2 as SVGIG (reference sequence). This CDR3 spans 11 amino acids. V lost 2 bases and J 8 bases, leaving 7 bases between the germline ends. The chain's CDR3 is CAWSLWDEQFF. Here the CDR3 DNA reads TGTGCCTGGAGTCTCTGGGATGAGCAGTTCTTC.

CDR3: CASSLPLQGHEQYF. The CDR3 DNA is TGTGCCAGCAGTTTACCCCTCCAGGGCCACGAGCAGTACTTC. The rearrangement links TRBV28 to TRBJ2-7; a weak D match, TRBD1 (5 bases). The CDR3 is 14 residues long. Trimming pared 2 bases from V and 5 bases from J, leaving 13 bases between. Germline loops: CDR1 MDHEN, CDR2 SYDVKM.

The sample holds a few counts of this clonotype. The chain has TRBV4-2 and TRBJ2-2, with 16 bases fitting TRBD2. V was clipped by 3 bases and J by 7 bases; unmatched bases: 5. The CDR3 consists of 17 residues. Germline CDR1 LGHNA, CDR2 YNFKEQ. The CDR3 DNA reads as TGTGCCAGCAGCCAGGGACTAGCGGGAGGGCGGAGCGGGGAGCTGTTTTTT. This encodes CASSQGLAGGRSGELFF.

There are many counts of this clonotype. The rearrangement joins TRBV15 to TRBJ2-1, with TRBD2 identical over 10 bases. The CDR3 covers 16 residues. V shed 1 base and J 1 base; nucleotides not matched to a gene: 1. Germline V CDR1 and CDR2: LNHNV, YYDKDF (reference sequence). Here the CDR3 DNA reads TGTGCCACCAGCAGAGTTAGCGGGGGGTCCTACAATGAGCAGTTCTTC. This gives the protein CATSRVSGGSYNEQFF.

This clonotype appeared many times. The gene calls are TRBV5-1 and TRBJ2-1, with D unresolved. CDR1 is SGHRS, CDR2 YFSETQ, per germline. V lost 2 bases and J lost 5, with 2 bases in between. This CDR3 contains 11 residues. DNA of the CDR3: TGCGCCAGCAGCTTACACAATGAGCAGTTCTTC. This codes for CASSLHNEQFF.